Listed below are T cell receptor beta chains from one sample, sequenced in a study of control samples from healthy donors and cancer patients. Sequenced by immunoSEQ multiplex PCR; TCRdb stores in-frame clones only, minus some. The table shows fewer than 110,000 clones, with 85% to 90% occurring only once. Sample: blood. These receptors originate from a man in his thirties or forties in good health. CDR3s include the opening cysteine and the closing phenylalanine or tryptophan. A D gene is named only where the DNA matches it firmly. Clone size is shown for a subset of rows, as once, few, many or a class of expanded clone.

V	J	D	size	CDR3	DNA
TRBV2	TRBJ2-3	TRBD2	-	CASSASGGTDTQYF	TGTGCCAGCAGTGCTAGCGGTGGGACAGATACGCAGTATTTT
TRBV27	TRBJ1-2	-	-	CASSYQGLVGYTF	TGTGCCAGCAGCTACCAGGGGCTAGTAGGCTACACCTTC
TRBV15	TRBJ2-3	TRBD2	few	CATSRTSGGADTQYF	TGTGCCACCAGCAGGACTAGCGGGGGGGCAGATACGCAGTATTTT
TRBV5-5	TRBJ1-1	-	once	CASSLGLLTEAFF	TGTGCCAGCAGCTTGGGGCTACTCACTGAAGCTTTCTTT
TRBV6-2/TRBV6-3	TRBJ1-5	-	-	CASSRGLKGTYGQPQHF	TGTGCCAGCAGTCGCGGGCTAAAAGGGACGTACGGTCAGCCCCAGCATTTT
TRBV5-8	TRBJ1-4	-	-	CASSEGISVNEKLFF	TGTGCCAGCAGCGAGGGCATAAGTGTAAATGAAAAACTGTTTTTT
TRBV4-2	TRBJ1-1	TRBD1	once	CASSQPLGQGSGEAFF	TGTGCCAGCAGCCAACCTCTGGGACAGGGGTCCGGTGAAGCTTTCTTT
TRBV10-1	TRBJ1-1	-	-	CARTTSGEHTEAFF	TGCGCCAGGACGACCTCAGGGGAGCACACTGAAGCTTTCTTT
TRBV7-2	TRBJ2-1	TRBD2	few	CASRDKRRGAGNEQFF	TGTGCCAGCAGGGATAAACGGCGGGGGGCTGGAAATGAGCAGTTCTTC
TRBV7-8	TRBJ2-3	TRBD2	-	CASSLALAATDTQYF	TGTGCCAGCAGCTTAGCACTAGCGGCCACAGATACGCAGTATTTT
TRBV6-2/TRBV6-3	TRBJ1-4	-	-	CTSSTGGRPGLFF	TGTACCAGCAGTACCGGGGGACGGCCAGGACTGTTTTTT
TRBV6-2/TRBV6-3	TRBJ2-1	-	few	CASSYQIDYNEQFF	TGTGCCAGCAGTTACCAAATTGACTACAATGAGCAGTTCTTC
TRBV15	TRBJ2-3	TRBD1	-	CATSSRGTGFTDTQYF	TGTGCCACCAGCAGCCGAGGGACAGGGTTCACAGATACGCAGTATTTT
TRBV5-1	TRBJ2-1	-	-	CASSLGIYNEQFF	TGCGCCAGCAGCCTGGGGATCTACAATGAGCAGTTCTTC
TRBV11-3	TRBJ2-3	TRBD2	-	CASSTGLAGGSTDTQYF	TGTGCCAGCAGTACCGGACTAGCGGGAGGGAGCACAGATACGCAGTATTTT
TRBV5-1	TRBJ1-6	-	-	CASSLRADYNSPLHF	TGCGCCAGCAGCTTGAGGGCGGACTATAATTCACCCCTCCACTTT
TRBV2	TRBJ2-7	-	-	CASSDDRNEQYF	TGTGCCAGCAGTGACGATAGGAACGAGCAGTACTTC
TRBV5-6	TRBJ1-1	-	-	CASSFGGLAFF	TGTGCCAGCAGCTTCGGGGGGCTAGCTTTCTTT
TRBV27	TRBJ2-2	-	-	CASSYLAHNTGELFF	TGTGCCAGCAGTTACCTAGCGCATAACACCGGGGAGCTGTTTTTT
TRBV12-3/TRBV12-4	TRBJ1-3	-	-	CASRPPTGNTIYF	TGTGCCAGCAGACCACCCACAGGAAACACCATATATTTT
TRBV19	TRBJ2-1	TRBD2	-	CASSMGGKRGPPYEQFF	TGTGCCAGTAGTATGGGAGGGAAGCGGGGACCTCCGTATGAGCAGTTCTTC
TRBV24-1	TRBJ2-4	-	-	CATSDSHPRTGRDIQYF	TGTGCCACCAGTGATTCCCACCCCAGGACAGGGAGGGACATTCAGTACTTC
TRBV30	TRBJ1-2	-	-	CASRGNYGYTF	TGTGCCTCCAGGGGTAACTATGGCTACACCTTC
TRBV9	TRBJ1-2	-	-	CASSVGSRVTGYTF	TGTGCCAGCAGCGTAGGGTCTAGGGTTACGGGCTACACCTTC
TRBV27	TRBJ1-2	TRBD1	-	CASSLSLGTAYGYTF	TGTGCCAGCAGTTTAAGTTTAGGGACAGCCTATGGCTACACCTTC
TRBV5-1	TRBJ1-1	-	once	CASRGGGTEAFF	TGCGCCAGCAGGGGCGGGGGCACTGAAGCTTTCTTT
TRBV28	TRBJ1-1	-	-	CASSLLVVGGNTEAFF	TGTGCCAGCAGCCTATTGGTAGTAGGGGGGAACACTGAAGCTTTCTTT
TRBV27	TRBJ2-5	-	-	CASSLLGETQYF	TGTGCCAGCAGTTTACTCGGAGAGACCCAGTACTTC
TRBV24-1	TRBJ1-2	-	few	CATTLPPGNHGYTF	TGTGCCACCACCTTACCTCCCGGGAATCATGGCTACACCTTC
TRBV12-3/TRBV12-4	TRBJ1-2	-	-	CASSPLMGYGYTF	TGTGCCAGCAGCCCTCTGATGGGGTATGGCTACACCTTC
TRBV11-1	TRBJ1-2	TRBD1	-	CASSMTGTGLSYGYTF	TGTGCCAGCAGCATGACTGGGACAGGGCTAAGCTATGGCTACACCTTC
TRBV4-1	TRBJ1-5	-	-	CASSQEISQSGQPQHF	TGCGCCAGCAGCCAAGAGATATCACAGTCGGGGCAGCCCCAGCATTTT
TRBV6-5	TRBJ1-2	-	-	CASSDSGEGYTF	TGTGCCAGCAGCGACTCAGGGGAGGGCTACACCTTC
TRBV19	TRBJ1-5	-	-	CATRERTGLNQPQHF	TGTGCCACGAGGGAACGAACAGGGTTAAATCAGCCCCAGCATTTT
TRBV6-5	TRBJ1-4	TRBD1	-	CASSSDRLNEKLFF	TGTGCCAGCAGTTCGGACAGGCTTAATGAAAAACTGTTTTTT
TRBV5-1	TRBJ1-6	-	-	CASSRAGDNSPLHF	TGCGCCAGCTCTAGGGCAGGGGATAATTCACCCCTCCACTTT
TRBV2	TRBJ1-2	-	-	CASSEPQGLGYGYTF	TGTGCCAGCAGTGAACCCCAGGGGCTGGGCTATGGCTACACCTTC
TRBV27	TRBJ2-1	-	-	CASRSLEDEQFF	TGTGCCAGCAGGTCTCTGGAGGATGAGCAGTTCTTC
TRBV27	TRBJ2-2	TRBD1	-	CASSSTDRRLNTGELFF	TGTGCCAGCAGTTCCACGGACAGGCGACTAAACACCGGGGAGCTGTTTTTT
TRBV28	TRBJ2-7	TRBD2	-	CASSLSAGGYEQYF	TGTGCCAGCAGTTTATCCGCGGGAGGTTACGAGCAGTACTTC
TRBV10-1	TRBJ2-3	-	-	CASSERASTDTQYF	TGCGCCAGCAGTGAGCGGGCGAGCACAGATACGCAGTATTTT
TRBV20-1	TRBJ2-1	-	-	CSARGDEQFF	TGCAGTGCTAGGGGGGATGAGCAGTTCTTC
TRBV3-1/TRBV3-2	TRBJ2-7	-	-	CASSQSFGAYEQYF	TGTGCCAGCAGCCAATCTTTCGGAGCCTACGAGCAGTACTTC
TRBV21-1	TRBJ2-5	-	-	CASSPAATIETQYF	TGTGCCAGCAGCCCCGCGGCGACGATAGAGACCCAGTACTTC
TRBV27	TRBJ1-6	-	-	CASRARGQWDNSPLHF	TGTGCCAGCAGAGCCCGAGGCCAGTGGGATAATTCACCCCTCCACTTT
TRBV28	TRBJ2-1	TRBD1	-	CASYRQGVYNEQFF	TGTGCCAGCTACAGACAGGGGGTCTACAATGAGCAGTTCTTC
TRBV6-1	TRBJ1-5	TRBD1	-	CASSEGQGGTNQPQHF	TGTGCCAGCAGTGAAGGTCAAGGGGGCACCAATCAGCCCCAGCATTTT
TRBV14	TRBJ2-7	-	-	CASSQEVLSYEQYF	TGTGCCAGCAGCCAAGAGGTACTCTCCTACGAGCAGTACTTC